These 21 T cell receptor beta chains came from one sample sequenced in a study of blood T cell repertoires in COVID-19. This table comes from immunoSEQ multiplex PCR, and its TCRdb copy is limited to in-frame clones, with some not included. This table has some 200,000 clones, 85% to 90% appearing once. The sample comprised peripheral blood. These receptors all stem from an elderly man with acute or convalescent COVID-19.

The V call is TRBV2, the J call TRBJ2-5; 9 nucleotides align to TRBD1. The CDR3 loop spans 16 amino acids. V lost 1 base to trimming and J lost 5 bases; unmatched junction nucleotides: 8. Germline V CDR1 and CDR2: SNHLY, FYNNEI. The CDR3 DNA reads TGTGCCAGCAGTGAAGAGGAGGGACAGGGACGGGAGACCCAGTACTTC. It is translated as CASSEEEGQGRETQYF.

The chain links TRBV5-4 to TRBJ2-6, with TRBD1 matching 7 bases. J lost 0 bases, V lost 3 bases, and 6 bases had no gene match. In germline, CDR1 is SGHNT, CDR2 YYREEE (reference sequence). The CDR3 contains 17 residues. The CDR3 spells CASSSGGQYSGANVLTF. CDR3 sequence (DNA): TGTGCCAGCAGCTCAGGGGGACAATACTCTGGGGCCAACGTCCTGACTTTC.

The J gene is TRBJ1-2, the V gene TRBV2; 7 bases agree with TRBD1. V lost 6 bases to trimming and J lost 2 bases; unmatched junction nucleotides: 3. Per germline, CDR1 SNHLY and CDR2 FYNNEI. CDR3 length: 13 amino acids. The CDR3 DNA is TGTGCCAGCAGCTTGGGACAGAACTATGGCTACACCTTC. Its translation: CASSLGQNYGYTF.

The J gene is TRBJ2-2, the V gene TRBV24-1; 8 bases align to TRBD1. Germline V gives CDR1 KGHDR, CDR2 SFDVKD. There are 14 residues in the CDR3. The V gene end was trimmed by 5 bases and the J gene end by 4 bases; junction bases not matched to a gene: 2. The CDR3 sequence: CATSGTGPTGELFF. The DNA for the CDR3 is TGTGCCACCAGTGGGACAGGGCCCACCGGGGAGCTGTTTTTT.

This clone has only a few counts. This sequence joins TRBV11-3 and TRBJ2-3, with D possibly matching TRBD2 (5 bases). The CDR3 contains 14 residues. Germline CDR1 and CDR2: SGHNT and YENEEA. V was cut by 0 bases and J by 4 bases, with 8 bases left in between. The CDR3 protein is CASSLDWESDTQYF. In DNA, the CDR3 is TGTGCCAGCAGCTTAGATTGGGAGTCAGATACGCAGTATTTT.

This clone showed up just once. This rearrangement joins TRBV24-1 to TRBJ2-5, with TRBD1 identical over 8 bases. The germline V gene has CDR1 KGHDR and CDR2 SFDVKD. The V gene end was trimmed by 4 bases and the J gene end by 5 bases; junction bases not matched to a gene: 8. The CDR3 covers 15 residues. The CDR3: CATSDLGQGRETQYF. The CDR3 bases are TGTGCCACCAGTGACCTAGGACAGGGAAGGGAGACCCAGTACTTC.

This clone was counted once. V and J are TRBV5-4 and TRBJ2-5; a weak D match, TRBD1 (5 bases). Per germline, CDR1 SGHNT and CDR2 YYREEE (reference sequence). Trimming pared 0 bases from V and 1 base from J, leaving 13 bases between. CDR3 length: 16 amino acids. CDR3 sequence reads: CASSLAGLGLQETQYF. The CDR3, as DNA: TGTGCCAGCAGCTTGGCCGGGCTGGGGCTCCAAGAGACCCAGTACTTC.

This clone was seen a few times. Other DNA sequences from this sample encode an identical CDR3 as well. This rearrangement joins TRBV7-2 to TRBJ2-3; 10 positions agree with TRBD2. With V trimmed by 4 bases and J by 1 base, 2 bases remained unmatched. CDR1 is SGHTA and CDR2 is FQGNSA in the germline V gene. CDR3 length: 15 amino acids. The CDR3 here is CASSSLAGGTDTQYF. CDR3 coding DNA: TGTGCCAGCAGCTCTCTAGCGGGGGGCACAGATACGCAGTATTTT.

The gene calls are TRBV4-3 and TRBJ2-3, with D perhaps TRBD2 (6 bases). From germline, CDR1 is LGHNA and CDR2 YSLEER. V was clipped by 4 bases and J by 3 bases, with 11 bases between them. CDR3 length: 14 amino acids. DNA of the CDR3: TGCGCCAGCAGCCTAGAGGCGGGGACAGATACGCAGTATTTT. Its translation: CASSLEAGTDTQYF.

The V and J genes are TRBV6-5 and TRBJ1-6; D ambiguous. V lost 6 bases to trimming and J lost 7 bases, with 7 bases between them. CDR3 length: 12 residues. Germline V lookup: CDR1 MNHEY, CDR2 SVGAGI. The DNA of the CDR3 is TGTGCCAGCAGGCGACTAAATTCACCCCTCCACTTT. This translates into CASRRLNSPLHF.

This clone was observed once. This sequence joins TRBV6-2 or TRBV6-3 and TRBJ1-5, with D tentatively TRBD1 (5 bases). The CDR3 has 13 residues. The germline V gene encodes CDR1 MNHEY and CDR2 SVGEGT. The V end lost 6 bases, the J end lost 4 bases, and 10 bases lay between the germline ends. The CDR3 loop reads CASSQTVNQPQHF. The CDR3 DNA reads as TGTGCCAGCAGCCAGACAGTGAATCAGCCCCAGCATTTT.

The gene calls are TRBV29-1 and TRBJ1-1; tentative D call: TRBD1 (6 bases). Germline loops: CDR1 SQVTM, CDR2 ANQGSEA. The CDR3 is made up of 13 amino acids. V was clipped by 5 bases and J by 1 base, with 11 bases between them. The CDR3 loop reads CSVRTGQNTEAFF. The CDR3 bases are TGCAGCGTTAGAACAGGGCAGAACACTGAAGCTTTCTTT. Supplemented by reference TRBV29-1 and TRBJ1-1, the full variable domain reads SAVISQKPSRDICQRGTSLTIQCQVDSQVTMMFWYRQQPGQSLTLIATANQGSEATYESGFVIDKFPISRPNLTFSTLTVSNMSPEDSSIYLCSVRTGQNTEAFFGQGTRLTVV.

This chain uses TRBV27 with TRBJ2-7, with 9 bases lining up with TRBD2. The V gene's germline CDR1 is MNHEY and CDR2 SMNVEV (reference sequence). The CDR3 totals 15 residues. The V segment lost 5 bases and the J segment 2 bases; nucleotides outside the gene matches: 7. The CDR3 here is CASSRSAGGPYEQYF. In DNA, the CDR3 is TGTGCCAGCAGTCGATCGGCGGGAGGGCCCTACGAGCAGTACTTC.

J is TRBJ2-5 and V is TRBV7-3; TRBD2 matches 8 bases. The CDR3 is 14 residues long. Trimming at V came to 4 bases and at J to 5 bases, leaving 6 bases not matched to a gene. Germline lookup yields CDR1 SGHTA and CDR2 FQGTGA. CDR3 region: CASSSAGGEETQYF. The CDR3 DNA reads as TGTGCCAGCAGCTCGGCGGGAGGCGAGGAGACCCAGTACTTC.

V is TRBV30 and J is TRBJ1-1, with unresolved D. Germline V gene data show CDR1 as GTSNPN and CDR2 as SVGIG (reference sequence). Trimming cost V 2 bases and J 8 bases, with 15 bases left between them. This CDR3 region has 13 residues. The CDR3 nucleotides read TGTGCCTGGAGTCATGATCTCAGAGGCGAAGCTTTCTTT. This sequence encodes CAWSHDLRGEAFF.

J is TRBJ1-1 and V is TRBV12-3 or TRBV12-4; D remains ambiguous. The CDR3 sequence is 12 residues long. Trimming left V 5 bases short and J 4 bases short, with 8 bases between. CDR3 sequence reads: CASSDTATEAFF. The DNA of the CDR3 is TGTGCCAGCAGTGACACTGCCACTGAAGCTTTCTTT.

The chain uses TRBV5-1 and TRBJ2-1; possible D gene TRBD2, 6 bases. The V end lost 0 bases, the J end lost 3 bases, and 13 bases lay between the germline ends. Per the germline V gene, CDR1 is SGHRS and CDR2 is YFSETQ. CDR3 length: 16 residues. The CDR3 loop is CASSLASSEVYNEQFF. For the CDR3, the DNA is TGCGCCAGCAGCTTGGCCTCTAGCGAGGTCTACAATGAGCAGTTCTTC.

J is TRBJ2-1 and V is TRBV6-6; possible D gene TRBD1, 5 bases. The V gene's germline CDR1 is MNHNY and CDR2 SVGAGI (reference sequence). V lost 7 bases to trimming and J lost 8 bases, with 9 bases between them. This CDR3 region has 11 residues. The CDR3 here is CASIFRDEQFF. The CDR3 coding sequence is TGTGCCAGCATCTTCAGGGATGAGCAGTTCTTC.

The chain combines TRBV5-1 with TRBJ2-1, with no clear D. Germline values: CDR1 SGHRS, CDR2 YFSETQ. Trimming took 0 bases from V and 4 from J, leaving 8 bases between them. The CDR3 sequence is 14 residues long. CDR3 DNA: TGCGCCAGCAGCTTGGCTACAGTGTACAATGAGCAGTTCTTC. Its protein is CASSLATVYNEQFF.

This rearrangement joins TRBV13 to TRBJ2-2; possibly TRBD2 for D (6 bases). CDR3 size: 14 residues. Trimming removed 2 bases from V and 5 bases from J, with 9 bases in between. CDR1 is PRHDT, CDR2 FYEKMQ, per germline (reference sequence). The CDR3 sequence is CASSLPGGTGELFF. CDR3 nucleotides: TGTGCCAGCAGCTTACCCGGGGGAACCGGGGAGCTGTTTTTT.

The chain recombines TRBV2 with TRBJ2-1; 12 nucleotides line up with TRBD1. Trimming removed 8 bases from V and 7 bases from J; junction bases left unmatched: 6. The CDR3 runs to 14 residues. Germline V gives CDR1 SNHLY, CDR2 FYNNEI. The CDR3 loop is CASLGGQGANEQFF. The CDR3 nucleotides read TGTGCCAGCTTAGGGGGACAGGGGGCGAATGAGCAGTTCTTC.